This TCR beta chain was retrieved from a study of identical twins. Study-wide results and limits: Modeled out-of-frame TCR alpha sharing in monozygotic twins fell below observed levels. While abundant cord blood beta clonotypes carried fewer insertions, memory repertoires showed no such pattern.

TCRdb independently ran MiXCR on the 5' RACE reads; one entry per CDR3 protein. The repertoire includes around 340,000 distinct CDR3 sequences, around 9% of them detected once, and about 8.1% sits in the top ten. Germline-derived CDR1 and CDR2 are SGDLS and YYNGEE. This CDR3 is 13 amino acids long. J lost 5 bases, V lost 4 bases, and 2 bases had no gene match. Worth noting for this clonotype: Its antigen is unknown.

The J gene is TRBJ2-2, the V gene TRBV9; 7 nucleotides line up with TRBD1. The sequence was collected from a woman aged 45 to 65 in good health. The source material was naive T cells sorted from blood. CDR3 bases: TGTGCCAGCAGCCAACAGGGGACCGGGGAGCTGTTTTTT. Translating gives CASSQQGTGELFF. The full variable domain, in which reference TRBV9 and TRBJ2-2 provide the parts outside the CDR3, is DSGVTQTPKHLITATGQRVTLRCSPRSGDLSVYWYQQSLDQGLQFLIQYYNGEERAKGNILERFSAQQFPDLHSELNLSSLELGDSALYFCASSQQGTGELFFGEGSRLTVL.